Each of the 22 T cell receptor beta chains below was sequenced from the same sample in a study of cytomegalovirus exposure and HLA in healthy donors. 60 Vbeta and 13 Jbeta primers were used in PCR. The assay was immunoSEQ multiplex PCR, and TCRdb's table has in-frame clones only and misses some. The sample records hundreds of thousands of clones, around 80% being singletons. The material sequenced was PBMCs. The source is a girl aged 2-10 years in good health and CMV-seronegative.

In nucleotides, the CDR3 is TGTGCCAGCAGTTCTAACAGGGGGCTAAATCCTGAAGCTTTCTTT. Protein sequence: CASSSNRGLNPEAFF. V gene TRBV6-5 combines with J gene TRBJ1-1; 9 bases map to TRBD1. Germline trimming cut 4 bases from V and 6 bases from J; bases unmatched to any gene: 9. CDR3 length equals 15 residues. The germline gives CDR1 MNHEY, CDR2 SVGAGI.

This chain connects TRBV6-1 to TRBJ1-5, with D uncertain. CDR3 length: 16 residues. The V gene's germline CDR1 is MNHNS and CDR2 SASEGT. Trimming removed 2 bases at V and 3 bases at J, with 14 bases between. The chain's CDR3 is CASSEKVAGFNQPQHF. The CDR3 DNA follows: TGTGCCAGCAGTGAAAAAGTGGCGGGGTTCAATCAGCCCCAGCATTTT.

The rearrangement joins TRBV29-1 to TRBJ1-2, with 8 bases aligning to TRBD1. The length of the CDR3 is 15 residues. The V segment lost 6 bases and the J segment 0 bases; nucleotides outside the gene matches: 9. From germline, CDR1 is SQVTM and CDR2 ANQGSEA. The CDR3 region has the DNA TGCAGCGTCTCCACCGGGACAGGCGCTAACTATGGCTACACCTTC. This translates into CSVSTGTGANYGYTF.

The V and J genes are TRBV2 and TRBJ2-7, with TRBD1 matching 7 bases. The CDR3 covers 17 residues. The germline V gene has CDR1 SNHLY and CDR2 FYNNEI. Unmatched junction bases numbered 19, after V lost 6 bases and J lost 5 bases. The CDR3 bases are TGTGCCAGCAGATCGACTAAGGACAGGTCCATAACCCACGAGCAGTACTTC. Translation gives CASRSTKDRSITHEQYF.

The CDR3: CASSLGDRESHGYTF. The CDR3 DNA is TGCGCCAGCAGCTTGGGGGACAGGGAGAGCCATGGCTACACCTTC. This chain uses TRBV5-1 with TRBJ1-2; 9 nucleotides agree with TRBD1. V lost 0 bases and J lost 6; bases outside the gene matches: 6. Looked up from germline, CDR1 is SGHRS and CDR2 is YFSETQ. The CDR3 runs to 15 residues.

The chain employs TRBV30 and TRBJ1-4, with D maybe TRBD1 (5 bases). Trimming pared 3 bases from V and 1 base from J, leaving 6 bases between. CDR3 length: 13 residues. Germline V CDR1 and CDR2: GTSNPN, SVGIG (reference sequence). The CDR3: CAWSRVTNEKLFF. CDR3 sequence (DNA): TGTGCCTGGAGCAGGGTAACTAATGAAAAACTGTTTTTT.

This clone has a single count. This chain links TRBV5-4 with TRBJ1-1; the D gene is possibly TRBD1 (6 bases). This CDR3 spans 14 amino acids. The germline V gene encodes CDR1 SGHNT and CDR2 YYREEE (reference sequence). Trimming stripped 4 bases from V and 0 bases from J, with 10 bases between. The CDR3 bases are TGTGCCAGCAGCCGCGAGGGGGTGAACACTGAAGCTTTCTTT. Protein sequence: CASSREGVNTEAFF.

The chain carries TRBV2 and TRBJ1-1; D possibly corresponds to TRBD1 (5 bases). CDR1 SNHLY and CDR2 FYNNEI come from the germline V gene. The CDR3 runs to 14 residues. The V and J ends lost 5 bases and 0 bases respectively, with 10 bases between them. Here the CDR3 DNA reads TGTGCCAGCAGTTTGACAGATATGAACACTGAAGCTTTCTTT. Its protein product is CASSLTDMNTEAFF.

The rearrangement links TRBV6-5 to TRBJ1-2; D is unresolved. CDR1 MNHEY and CDR2 SVGAGI come from the germline V gene. The CDR3 covers 14 residues. The ends were cut back, 0 bases at V and 4 bases at J, with 9 bases in the middle. The CDR3 DNA is TGTGCCAGCAGTTACTCTCAGGCGCGCTATGGCTACACCTTC. Its translation is CASSYSQARYGYTF.

The chain employs TRBV19 and TRBJ1-6, with D possibly TRBD1 on 5 matching bases. Trimming pared 0 bases from V and 14 bases from J, leaving 23 bases between. Germline CDR1 is LNHDA and CDR2 is SQIVND (reference sequence). This CDR3 is 17 amino acids long. The CDR3 nucleotides read TGTGCCAGTAGTATAGATTTAACAGCCACCTATAAAGGGGCCCTCCACTTT. Residues: CASSIDLTATYKGALHF.

Turning to this clone: This specimen includes other DNA sequences encoding the same CDR3. The chain links TRBV5-1 to TRBJ1-2, with a weak D call TRBD1 (6 bases). Trimming left V 0 bases short and J 8 bases short, with 14 bases between. The CDR3 covers 14 residues. CDR1 SGHRS and CDR2 YFSETQ come from the germline V gene. CDR3 DNA: TGCGCCAGCAGCTTGGGAAGGTCAGGGGACGGCTACACCTTC. Protein product: CASSLGRSGDGYTF.

This clone was seen a handful of times. The CDR3 sequence: CASSAGLAGVNEQFF. The CDR3 DNA sequence: TGTGCCAGCAGCGCGGGACTAGCGGGAGTCAATGAGCAGTTCTTC. The chain is built from TRBV6-1 and TRBJ2-1, with 14 bases aligning to TRBD2. This CDR3 comprises 15 residues. Trimming removed 6 bases from V and 6 bases from J; junction bases left unmatched: 4. From germline, CDR1 is MNHNS and CDR2 SASEGT.

This clone was detected only a few times. The chain employs TRBV10-3 and TRBJ1-2, with 7 positions matching TRBD1. Germline CDR1 reads ENHRY; CDR2 reads SYGVKD. V shed 7 bases and J 6 bases; nucleotides not matched to a gene: 14. The CDR3 is 15 amino acids. CDR3 DNA sequence: TGTGCCATCACCCCGAGAGGAAGGACAGGTGATGGCTACACCTTC. Translating it yields CAITPRGRTGDGYTF.

This chain uses TRBV6-1 with TRBJ2-1, with 7 nucleotides matching TRBD2. CDR3 size: 13 residues. Looked up from germline, CDR1 is MNHNS and CDR2 is SASEGT. Trimming at V came to 6 bases and at J to 7 bases, leaving 6 bases not matched to a gene. The CDR3 spells CASSSTSRNEQFF. In DNA, the CDR3 is TGTGCCAGCAGCTCGACTAGCAGGAATGAGCAGTTCTTC.

This clone was counted a few times. V usage is TRBV27 and J usage is TRBJ2-7; D unresolved. Germline CDR1 and CDR2: MNHEY and SMNVEV (reference sequence). Deletions cut 2 bases from V and 3 bases from J, with 8 bases between. The CDR3 is made up of 13 amino acids. Here the CDR3 reads CASSLDGDYEQYF. The CDR3 DNA sequence: TGTGCCAGCAGTTTAGACGGAGACTACGAGCAGTACTTC.

This clone was seen only once. CDR3: CASSIWDRDSGNTIYF. For the CDR3, the DNA is TGTGCCAGTAGTATCTGGGACAGGGATTCCGGAAACACCATATATTTT. The gene calls are TRBV19 and TRBJ1-3; 9 bases agree with TRBD1. With V trimmed by 3 bases and J by 4 bases, 7 bases remained unmatched. The germline V gene encodes CDR1 LNHDA and CDR2 SQIVND (reference sequence). This CDR3 is built from 16 residues.

The chain has TRBV7-2 and TRBJ1-3; D gene unclear. Germline lookup yields CDR1 SGHTA and CDR2 FQGNSA. V was clipped by 6 bases and J by 2 bases, with 8 bases between them. The CDR3 consists of 13 residues. The CDR3, as DNA: TGTGCCAGCAGATTGGCAGCTGGAAACACCATATATTTT. Residues: CASRLAAGNTIYF.

V and J are TRBV29-1 and TRBJ1-1; a possible D gene is TRBD1 (5 bases). CDR3 length equals 14 residues. V lost 4 bases to trimming and J lost 4 bases, with 16 bases between them. The V gene's germline CDR1 is SQVTM and CDR2 ANQGSEA. The CDR3 region is CSVVLGGTRTEAFF. The CDR3 DNA is TGCAGCGTTGTCTTGGGGGGGACGCGCACTGAAGCTTTCTTT.

The rearrangement uses TRBV11-3 and TRBJ2-2; 9 bases are a match to TRBD2. J lost 5 bases, V lost 5 bases, and 3 bases had no gene match. Germline CDR1 reads SGHNT; CDR2 reads YENEEA. CDR3 length: 14 amino acids. The CDR3 here is CASSGTSGTGELFF. DNA for the CDR3: TGTGCCAGCAGCGGCACTAGCGGGACCGGGGAGCTGTTTTTT.

This clone was observed a handful of times. The rearrangement joins TRBV7-2 to TRBJ2-1, with no clear D. There are 13 residues in the CDR3. Germline V gives CDR1 SGHTA, CDR2 FQGNSA. The V gene lost 5 bases and the J gene lost 3 bases, with 8 bases spanning the gap. CDR3 bases: TGTGCCAGCAGCAACTCGGTCTACAATGAGCAGTTCTTC. It encodes CASSNSVYNEQFF.

The chain recombines TRBV7-6 with TRBJ2-1; possible D gene TRBD2, 6 bases. The V gene lost 2 bases and the J gene lost 5 bases, with 13 bases spanning the gap. The CDR3 runs to 15 residues. CDR1 SGHVS and CDR2 FNYEAQ come from the germline V gene. CDR3 sequence (DNA): TGTGCCAGCAGCTTAAAATCGGGGAGGAACAATGAGCAGTTCTTC. This sequence encodes CASSLKSGRNNEQFF.

The chain links TRBV5-1 to TRBJ2-7; D is perhaps TRBD1 (5 bases). Germline V gene lookup returns CDR1 SGHRS and CDR2 YFSETQ. V lost 2 bases and J 0 bases, leaving 9 bases between the germline ends. CDR3 length: 14 amino acids. The CDR3 spells CASSFHRSSYEQYF. The CDR3 DNA is TGCGCCAGCAGCTTCCACAGGTCCTCCTACGAGCAGTACTTC. The full variable domain, completed using reference TRBV5-1 and TRBJ2-7, is KAGVTQTPRYLIKTRGQQVTLSCSPISGHRSVSWYQQTPGQGLQFLFEYFSETQRNKGNFPGRFSGRQFSNSRSEMNVSTLELGDSALYLCASSFHRSSYEQYFGPGTRLTVT.